This T cell receptor (beta chain) was sequenced in a study of blood T cell repertoires in COVID-19. Across the whole study: Acute and convalescent COVID-19 specimens originated in the United States, Italy and Spain.

Original data processing: For nucleated cells, counts were estimated from reference gene primer amplification. Only in-frame clones appear in the TCRdb table, and some are missing; sequencing was by immunoSEQ multiplex PCR. D and trimming come from the DNA, and the V and J calls and clone size come from that table. This table has about 340,000 clones, roughly 90% appearing once. There are 15 residues in the CDR3. The germline V and J ends were trimmed by 6 bases and 6 bases, with 20 bases remaining between them. Per the germline V gene, CDR1 is SEHNR and CDR2 is FQNEAQ (reference sequence). Those who participated ranged in age from roughly 18 to 90 years and resided in about two dozen US areas. Clinical histories supplied by participants themselves formed the basis of cohort assignment.

Input material: PBMCs or T cells enriched from blood (not recorded which). The source is a woman in her thirties who had recovered from COVID-19. V usage is TRBV7-9 and J usage is TRBJ1-1, with a weak D call TRBD1 (6 bases). The CDR3 DNA follows: TGTGCCAGCAGGTCCACAGGGTTAGATGGTTCTGAAGCTTTCTTT. This sequence encodes CASRSTGLDGSEAFF.